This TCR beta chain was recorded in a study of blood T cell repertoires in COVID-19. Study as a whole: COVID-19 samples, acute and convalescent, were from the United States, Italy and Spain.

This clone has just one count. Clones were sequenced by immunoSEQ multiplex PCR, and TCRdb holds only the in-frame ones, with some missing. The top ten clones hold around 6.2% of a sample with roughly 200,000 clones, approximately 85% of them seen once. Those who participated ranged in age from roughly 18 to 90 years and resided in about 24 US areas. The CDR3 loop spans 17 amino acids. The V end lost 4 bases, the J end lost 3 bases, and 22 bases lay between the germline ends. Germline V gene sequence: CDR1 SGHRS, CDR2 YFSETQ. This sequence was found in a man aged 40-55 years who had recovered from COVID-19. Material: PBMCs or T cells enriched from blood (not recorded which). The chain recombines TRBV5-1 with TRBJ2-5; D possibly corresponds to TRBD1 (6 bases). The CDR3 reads CASSPRPAGVREETQYF. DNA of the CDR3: TGCGCCAGCAGCCCCCGACCGGCAGGGGTGAGGGAAGAGACCCAGTACTTC.